The 21 T cell receptor beta chains below come from one sample, sequenced in a study of T cells in Graves' hyperthyroidism and ophthalmopathy (dated by TCRdb to between 2018 and 2021). The library was built by means of multiplex PCR. The sequencing machine was an Illumina HiSeq 2000. The TCR beta CDR3 regions were amplified from RNA transcripts. A first-round RT-PCR of the TCR CDR3 used the HTBI primer set with the Qiagen OneStep RT-PCR kit. TCRdb reworked the public reads: Q25 trimming with fastp, MiXCR clone assembly, productive beta chains retained. Rows are unified per CDR3 protein, each entry keeping the most common DNA and genes. A total of more than 500,000 distinct CDR3 sequences appear in this sample, approximately 16% of them only once. Approximately 32% of the sample is held by the ten biggest clonotypes. Sequenced: blood. The receptor source for this set is a woman younger than 45 with Graves' ophthalmopathy.

This clonotype was picked up many times. This sequence joins TRBV5-1 and TRBJ2-1; 12 positions match TRBD2. With 3 bases clipped from V and 5 bases from J, the junction kept 3 bases outside the gene matches. Per the germline V gene, CDR1 is SGHRS and CDR2 is YFSETQ. CDR3 length equals 15 residues. The CDR3 DNA reads as TGCGCCAGCAGCTGGACTAGCGGGAAGAACAATGAGCAGTTCTTC. Its protein product is CASSWTSGKNNEQFF.

Concerning this clonotype: This is likely a read error, given that the CDR3 carries no conserved phenylalanine or tryptophan at its end. The rearrangement uses TRBV25-1 and TRBJ1-2, with D uncertain. V shed 5 bases and J shed 1 base, with 8 bases lying between them. Germline V gives CDR1 MGHDK, CDR2 SYGVNS. The CDR3 sequence is 13 residues long. The CDR3 nucleotides are TGTGCCAGCAGTAAGGACTTTAACTATGGCTACACCCTC. Translating gives CASSKDFNYGYTL.

This clonotype was recorded many times. The chain recombines TRBV20-1 with TRBJ2-7; TRBD2 agrees at 8 bases. The V segment lost 3 bases and the J segment 6 bases; nucleotides outside the gene matches: 10. Germline loops: CDR1 DFQATT, CDR2 SNEGSKA (reference sequence). This CDR3 contains 14 residues. Written as DNA, the CDR3 is TGCAGTGCTAGCGGGAGGGACTACCGGAGCGAGCAGTACTTC. Translation gives CSASGRDYRSEQYF.

This clonotype was observed a single time. The V and J genes are TRBV12-3 or TRBV12-4 and TRBJ2-3; D is uncertain. Trimming removed 5 bases at V and 1 base at J, with 7 bases between. The CDR3 length is 13 residues. The CDR3 loop reads CASSDQGTDTQYF. Written as DNA, the CDR3 is TGTGCCAGCAGTGACCAAGGCACAGATACGCAGTATTTT.

This clonotype was seen at least ten times. The chain carries TRBV5-6 and TRBJ1-5; no reliable D call. The germline V and J ends were trimmed by 1 base and 5 bases, with 10 bases remaining between them. Germline V gene sequence: CDR1 SGHDT, CDR2 YYEEEE. CDR3 length: 14 residues. CDR3 in amino acids: CASSLRRSDQPQHF. CDR3 coding DNA: TGTGCCAGCAGCTTGCGACGGTCCGATCAGCCCCAGCATTTT.

This clonotype was seen repeatedly, ten times or more. The chain is built from TRBV7-9 and TRBJ2-7; TRBD2 aligns across 12 bases. This CDR3 has 15 residues. The ends lost 4 bases at V and 6 bases at J; junction bases unmatched: 7. Germline V gene lookup returns CDR1 SEHNR and CDR2 FQNEAQ (reference sequence). The CDR3 loop is CASSSPGLAGAEQYF. CDR3 DNA: TGTGCCAGCAGCTCCCCGGGACTAGCGGGTGCCGAGCAGTACTTC.

This clonotype has a handful of counts. The chain uses TRBV7-9 and TRBJ2-3; D is uncertain. Germline CDR1 is SEHNR and CDR2 is FQNEAQ (reference sequence). The V end lost 7 bases, the J end lost 0 bases, and 14 bases lay between the germline ends. The CDR3 loop spans 15 amino acids. CDR3 in amino acids: CASTPSRSSTDTQYF. In DNA form, the CDR3 reads TGTGCCAGCACCCCATCCCGTTCTAGCACAGATACGCAGTATTTT.

The gene calls are TRBV7-9 and TRBJ2-2, with unresolved D. Germline V gene data show CDR1 as SEHNR and CDR2 as FQNEAQ (reference sequence). The CDR3 is made up of 16 amino acids. Trimming cost V 6 bases and J 5 bases, with 19 bases left between them. The CDR3 loop is CASSESGHFRTGELFF. The CDR3 nucleotides read TGTGCCAGCAGTGAGTCGGGCCACTTCCGAACCGGGGAGCTGTTTTTT.

V and J are TRBV9 and TRBJ2-1; D remains unclear. Looked up from germline, CDR1 is SGDLS and CDR2 is YYNGEE. The CDR3 runs to 14 residues. V gave up 3 bases and J gave up 3 bases, with 10 bases separating them. The DNA for the CDR3 is TGTGCCAGCAGCGCGACCCCAGTCTACAATGAGCAGTTCTTC. Translation gives CASSATPVYNEQFF.

At least ten counts were recorded for this clonotype. The V call is TRBV6-2 or TRBV6-3, the J call TRBJ2-1; the D is unclear. The V gene's germline CDR1 is MNHEY and CDR2 SVGEGT. This CDR3 has 17 residues. V shed 0 bases and J shed 8 bases, with 20 bases lying between them. The CDR3 sequence: CASSYSSRRPNADEQFF. DNA of the CDR3: TGTGCCAGCAGTTACTCGAGTCGACGACCGAACGCGGATGAGCAGTTCTTC.

There are many counts of this clonotype. The rearrangement links TRBV27 to TRBJ2-1; a weak D match, TRBD1 (5 bases). Germline loops: CDR1 MNHEY, CDR2 SMNVEV (reference sequence). The CDR3 extends over 17 amino acids. Trimming took off 2 bases at V and 6 bases at J, with 20 bases between the two ends. As DNA, the CDR3 is TGTGCCAGCAGTTTAATGGTCGCAACAGGTCAAGGCAATGAGCAGTTCTTC. This codes for CASSLMVATGQGNEQFF.

This chain uses TRBV12-3 or TRBV12-4 with TRBJ1-2; D gene uncertain. V was cut by 1 base and J by 3 bases, with 12 bases left in between. This CDR3 is 15 amino acids long. The CDR3 here is CASSLGVGHDYGYTF. As DNA, the CDR3 is TGTGCCAGCAGTTTAGGAGTAGGCCATGACTATGGCTACACCTTC.

In this sample, this clonotype turned up many times. V and J are TRBV2 and TRBJ2-7, with 8 bases fitting TRBD2. CDR1 and CDR2 (germline): SNHLY, FYNNEI. This CDR3 has 13 amino acids. V trimming: 5 bases; J trimming: 4 bases; junction bases outside the gene matches: 4. The CDR3 region is CASSLLAEYEQYF. CDR3 in DNA: TGTGCCAGCAGTCTACTAGCGGAGTACGAGCAGTACTTC.

This chain uses TRBV4-3 with TRBJ2-1; TRBD2 agrees at 11 bases. J lost 4 bases, V lost 1 base, and 12 bases had no gene match. CDR3 length: 19 residues. CDR1 is LGHNA and CDR2 is YSLEER in the germline V gene. CDR3 region: CASSQGLGSGRDAYNEQFF. CDR3 coding DNA: TGCGCCAGCAGCCAAGGGTTGGGTAGCGGGAGGGACGCTTACAATGAGCAGTTCTTC.

The table lists this clonotype with a few counts. The chain is built from TRBV30 and TRBJ2-2; 10 bases are shared with TRBD2. This CDR3 spans 14 amino acids. V lost 4 bases and J lost 8; bases outside the gene matches: 7. Germline loops: CDR1 GTSNPN, CDR2 SVGIG (reference sequence). CDR3 DNA: TGTGCCTGGACGCCCCTAGCGGGAGTGGGGGAGCTGTTTTTT. Amino acids: CAWTPLAGVGELFF.

Ten or more counts support this clonotype. The V gene is TRBV7-8, the J gene TRBJ2-7; D call uncertain. This CDR3 has 15 amino acids. Germline loops: CDR1 SGHVS, CDR2 FQNEAQ. V dropped 4 bases and J dropped 0 bases, with 13 bases sitting between them. CDR3 sequence: CASSSQALSSYEQYF. The CDR3, as DNA: TGTGCCAGCAGCTCCCAGGCCTTAAGCTCCTACGAGCAGTACTTC.

The V call is TRBV5-1, the J call TRBJ1-2, with D perhaps TRBD1 (5 bases). Germline lookup yields CDR1 SGHRS and CDR2 YFSETQ. The CDR3 is 14 amino acids. V was cut by 5 bases and J by 5 bases, with 16 bases left in between. CDR3 sequence (DNA): TGCGCCAGCAGGGTTGGGACGACCACTTATGGCTACACCTTC. Its protein is CASRVGTTTYGYTF.

V and J are TRBV6-2 or TRBV6-3 and TRBJ2-3; 7 positions agree with TRBD1. The CDR3 loop spans 18 amino acids. J gave up 2 bases and V 7 bases, and 18 bases lay outside the gene matches. Germline lookup yields CDR1 MNHEY and CDR2 SVGEGT. The CDR3 spells CASKLPVPRGNPTDTQYF. The CDR3 coding sequence is TGTGCCAGCAAGTTACCCGTGCCCAGGGGGAATCCCACAGATACGCAGTATTTT.

Regarding this clonotype: A much larger clone is a single base away; this may be a read error. This chain links TRBV7-2 with TRBJ2-5; D gene uncertain. The end of the DNA aligns better with TRBJ2-1, so the J call may be wrong. From germline, CDR1 is SGHTA and CDR2 FQGNSA. The CDR3 is 13 residues long. The DNA for the CDR3 is TGTGCCAGCAGCGAAGGTGTCCAAGAGACCCAGTTCTTC. This translates into CASSEGVQETQFF.

The gene calls are TRBV6-1 and TRBJ1-4; 11 bases agree with TRBD1. CDR1 and CDR2 from the germline V gene are MNHNS and SASEGT. The CDR3 totals 18 residues. V shed 5 bases and J 0 bases; nucleotides not matched to a gene: 8. CDR3 nucleotides: TGTGCCAGCAGTACCCGGGACAGGGGGTTTGCAACTAATGAAAAACTGTTTTTT. Residues: CASSTRDRGFATNEKLFF.

This clonotype occurred many times. This chain joins TRBV28 and TRBJ2-1, with a possible D match to TRBD1 (5 bases). Per germline, CDR1 MDHEN and CDR2 SYDVKM. The CDR3 has 14 amino acids. V was shortened by 3 bases and J by 4 bases, with 10 bases between the two germline ends. Here the CDR3 DNA reads TGTGCCAGCAGTTTTCCCACAGGTTACAATGAGCAGTTCTTC. This translates into CASSFPTGYNEQFF.